This T cell receptor beta chain was sequenced in a study of molecular identifiers for immune sequencing clone quantification. Germline loops: CDR1 LGHDT, CDR2 YNNKEL (reference sequence). This CDR3 contains 16 residues. This clonotype has just a few counts. Mismatch with germline at one junction end may stem from a read error. In TCRdb, the PCR reads were re-called with MiXCR into one record per CDR3 protein. The profile shows about 630,000 distinct CDR3 sequences, 25% of them singletons. The authors gated naive CD8 T cells as CD8+CD4-CCR7+CD45RA+ for sorting. This chain joins TRBV3-1 and TRBJ2-3, with TRBD2 matching 12 bases. The source material was naive CD8+ T cells from blood, with Jurkat cell RNA spiked in. Subset specified: FACS-sorted CD8+CD4-CCR7+CD45RA+ naive T cells. This clonotype was obtained from a human donor in good health. Some libraries in this study had Jurkat cell RNA spiked in. Here the CDR3 reads CANSSRTSGATDTQYF. CDR3 nucleotide sequence: TGTGCCAACAGCTCCCGGACTAGCGGGGCAACAGATACGCAGTATTTT.